This TCR beta chain appears in the sequencing data of a study of response to subunit inactivated influenza vaccine. Points from the study as a whole: That few new T cells are recruited by each seasonal influenza vaccination was the authors' suggestion.

TCRdb re-derived calls from the RT-PCR reads in MiXCR, one entry per CDR3 protein. The sample lists fewer than 600,000 distinct CDR3 sequences; approximately 7.7% were seen once. This clonotype showed up just a few times. Its antigen is currently unknown. The receptor was isolated from a man aged 50 to 75 who received an inactivated influenza vaccine. The material was PBMCs from blood, obtained less than 30 months after vaccination.

Written as DNA, the CDR3 is TGTGCCAGCAGCTTGTCGGCGGCCATTCAGCCCCAGCATTTT. This sequence encodes CASSLSAAIQPQHF. This sequence joins TRBV5-5 and TRBJ1-5; D remains ambiguous. CDR3 length: 14 amino acids. Looked up from germline, CDR1 is SGHKS and CDR2 is YYEKEE (reference sequence). V dropped 1 base and J dropped 6 bases, with 11 bases sitting between them.